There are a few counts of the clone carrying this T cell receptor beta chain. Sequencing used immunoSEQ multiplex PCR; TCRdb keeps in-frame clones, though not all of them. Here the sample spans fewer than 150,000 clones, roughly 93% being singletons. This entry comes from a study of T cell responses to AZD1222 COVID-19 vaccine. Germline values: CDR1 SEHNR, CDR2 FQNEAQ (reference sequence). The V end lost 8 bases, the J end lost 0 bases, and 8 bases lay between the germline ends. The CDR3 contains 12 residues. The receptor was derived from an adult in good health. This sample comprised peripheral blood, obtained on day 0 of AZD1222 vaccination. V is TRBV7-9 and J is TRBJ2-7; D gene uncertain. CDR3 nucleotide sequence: TGTGCCAGCGGTCAGGTCTCCTACGAGCAGTACTTC. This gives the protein CASGQVSYEQYF.